A single sample is the source of the 28 T cell receptor beta chains below, sequenced in a study of blood T cell repertoires in COVID-19. The method was immunoSEQ multiplex PCR; TCRdb's version includes in-frame clones alone and lacks a portion of them. The repertoire holds under 350,000 clones, with 86% as singletons. The specimen sequenced was peripheral blood. Receptors originate from a man aged 18 to 29 with active or convalescent COVID-19.

The chain joins TRBV20-1 to TRBJ2-3; 9 bases line up with TRBD2. The CDR3 consists of 14 residues. Trimming took 3 bases from V and 5 from J; bases not matched to a gene: 6. CDR1 DFQATT and CDR2 SNEGSKA come from the germline V gene (reference sequence). As DNA, the CDR3 is TGCAGTGCTAGTAGCGGGGGAGGAATAGATACGCAGTATTTT. It codes for CSASSGGGIDTQYF.

The rearrangement links TRBV18 to TRBJ1-2; possible D gene TRBD1, 5 bases. Per germline, CDR1 KGHSH and CDR2 LQKENI. V was trimmed by 3 bases and J by 5 bases, leaving 19 bases between them. The CDR3 sequence is 16 residues long. CDR3 in DNA: TGTGCCAGCTCACCCCAGGGTATGCCAAAAGCTTATGGCTACACCTTC. It encodes CASSPQGMPKAYGYTF.

V and J are TRBV10-3 and TRBJ2-7; D is unclear. This CDR3 is built from 14 residues. With 3 bases removed from V and 6 bases from J, the gap between germline ends came to 15 bases. Germline V gene lookup returns CDR1 ENHRY and CDR2 SYGVKD. The CDR3 sequence: CAISDLNLSAEQYF. CDR3 nucleotides: TGTGCCATCAGTGATCTGAACCTAAGCGCCGAGCAGTACTTC.

The chain combines TRBV27 with TRBJ2-2, with D perhaps TRBD1 (5 bases). With 5 bases removed from V and 1 base from J, the gap between germline ends came to 11 bases. CDR1 is MNHEY and CDR2 is SMNVEV in the germline V gene (reference sequence). CDR3 length: 15 residues. The CDR3 DNA reads TGTGCCAGCAGTCGGACAAGGGGGAACACCGGGGAGCTGTTTTTT. Its protein is CASSRTRGNTGELFF.

The chain uses TRBV6-1 and TRBJ2-7; D is perhaps TRBD2 (6 bases). The germline CDR1 and CDR2 sequences are MNHNS and SASEGT. CDR3 length: 14 amino acids. V lost 3 bases and J 3 bases, leaving 12 bases between the germline ends. The CDR3 protein is CASSESLGLYEQYF. The CDR3 bases are TGTGCCAGCAGTGAGTCGTTGGGACTCTACGAGCAGTACTTC.

The rearrangement links TRBV19 to TRBJ2-7; D is perhaps TRBD1 (6 bases). Germline loops: CDR1 LNHDA, CDR2 SQIVND (reference sequence). The CDR3 length is 12 residues. Trimming left V 5 bases short and J 3 bases short, with 8 bases between. The CDR3 sequence: CASSSGDYEQYF. The CDR3 bases are TGTGCCAGTAGTTCAGGGGACTACGAGCAGTACTTC.

The chain combines TRBV12-5 with TRBJ2-1; maybe TRBD1 (6 bases). The V end was cut by 6 bases, the J end by 6 bases, with 18 bases between. CDR3 length equals 15 residues. CDR1 is LGHNT and CDR2 is FRNRAP in the germline V gene. The CDR3: CASGLGLGAGNEQFF. CDR3 DNA sequence: TGTGCTAGTGGCCTGGGGTTGGGGGCCGGCAATGAGCAGTTCTTC.

V and J are TRBV7-2 and TRBJ2-7; 7 nucleotides line up with TRBD2. There are 15 residues in the CDR3. CDR1 is SGHTA, CDR2 FQGNSA, per germline. The trim removed 1 base at V and 3 bases at J, leaving 6 bases unmatched. CDR3: CASSLGPSGNYEQYF. In DNA form, the CDR3 reads TGTGCCAGCAGCTTAGGTCCTAGCGGCAACTACGAGCAGTACTTC. Combining the CDR3 with reference TRBV7-2 and TRBJ2-7 gives the whole variable domain GAGVSQSPSNKVTEKGKDVELRCDPISGHTALYWYRQSLGQGLEFLIYFQGNSAPDKSGLPSDRFSAERTGGSVSTLTIQRTQQEDSAVYLCASSLGPSGNYEQYFGPGTRLTVT.

As for this clone: At one boundary the junction diverges from the germline segment, which might be a read error. This specimen includes other DNA sequences encoding the same CDR3. The chain uses TRBV7-8 and TRBJ2-2, with 8 bases that match TRBD2. Germline V CDR1 and CDR2: SGHVS, FQNEAQ. The CDR3 covers 17 residues. CDR3: CASGGAGAPLGTGELFF. DNA for the CDR3: TGTGCCAGCGGTGGAGCGGGAGCCCCATTGGGCACCGGGGAACTGTTTTTT.

The rearrangement links TRBV29-1 to TRBJ2-1; the match to TRBD2 covers 7 bases. CDR1 SQVTM and CDR2 ANQGSEA come from the germline V gene. The V segment lost 7 bases and the J segment 2 bases; nucleotides outside the gene matches: 8. This CDR3 is 14 amino acids long. The CDR3 region has the DNA TGCAGCGGGGCTAGCGGAAGCACCTACAATGAGCAGTTCTTC. Translating gives CSGASGSTYNEQFF.

V is TRBV5-6 and J is TRBJ2-3; 9 bases are a match to TRBD1. The CDR3 consists of 16 residues. V was pared by 4 bases and J by 1 base, with 7 bases of the junction left unmatched. The V gene's germline CDR1 is SGHDT and CDR2 YYEEEE. The CDR3 loop reads CASSRYRGRGTDTQYF. CDR3 in DNA: TGTGCCAGCAGCAGATACAGGGGGCGAGGCACAGATACGCAGTATTTT.

This chain connects TRBV24-1 to TRBJ1-3; no definite D call. The CDR3 spans 14 residues. Germline V gene data show CDR1 as KGHDR and CDR2 as SFDVKD. Trimming took 4 bases from V and 4 from J, leaving 10 bases between them. In nucleotides, the CDR3 is TGTGCCACCAGTGACCGGGGATCAGGAAACACCATATATTTT. It translates to CATSDRGSGNTIYF.

The V call is TRBV19, the J call TRBJ1-3, with 9 bases matching TRBD1. With 4 bases clipped from V and 0 bases from J, the junction kept 7 bases outside the gene matches. This CDR3 spans 17 amino acids. Germline-derived CDR1 and CDR2 are LNHDA and SQIVND (reference sequence). Here the CDR3 reads CASSTPPGQGSGNTIYF. The CDR3 nucleotides are TGTGCCAGTAGTACCCCTCCGGGACAGGGCTCTGGAAACACCATATATTTT.

The chain is built from TRBV6-1 and TRBJ2-5; tentatively, D is TRBD1 (5 bases). V shed 2 bases and J shed 5 bases, with 18 bases lying between them. The CDR3 totals 16 residues. The germline gives CDR1 MNHNS, CDR2 SASEGT. The CDR3 spells CASSESKGAWSETQYF. The CDR3 region has the DNA TGTGCCAGCAGTGAATCGAAAGGGGCTTGGTCGGAGACCCAGTACTTC.

The chain employs TRBV6-6 and TRBJ2-7; 7 nucleotides align to TRBD2. Per germline, CDR1 MNHNY and CDR2 SVGAGI (reference sequence). The CDR3 is made up of 13 amino acids. The trim removed 6 bases at V and 5 bases at J, leaving 7 bases unmatched. CDR3 sequence reads: CASSYQGLHEQYF. CDR3 in DNA: TGTGCCAGCAGCTACCAGGGACTACACGAGCAGTACTTC.

The chain employs TRBV4-1 and TRBJ2-1; 7 bases line up with TRBD2. The CDR3 runs to 15 residues. Trimming at V came to 6 bases and at J to 5 bases, leaving 10 bases not matched to a gene. Germline CDR1 is MGHRA and CDR2 is YSYEKL. CDR3: CASRGSGIRNNEQFF. The CDR3 nucleotides read TGCGCCAGCAGGGGGAGCGGGATACGAAACAATGAGCAGTTCTTC.

In its sample, this clone was seen once. The rearrangement joins TRBV10-1 to TRBJ2-1, with D unclear. There are 16 residues in the CDR3. Germline lookup yields CDR1 WNHNN and CDR2 SYGVQD (reference sequence). The ends were cut back, 5 bases at V and 2 bases at J, with 16 bases in the middle. CDR3 protein: CASSSYTLGPYNEQFF. CDR3 in DNA: TGCGCCAGCAGTAGCTATACCCTTGGGCCCTACAATGAGCAGTTCTTC.

This chain links TRBV19 with TRBJ1-2, with TRBD1 identical over 8 bases. The CDR3 runs 16 residues. Germline lookup yields CDR1 LNHDA and CDR2 SQIVND (reference sequence). The J segment lost 4 bases and the V segment lost 5 bases, leaving 12 bases of the junction unmatched. The CDR3 here is CASSVLVGQGLYGYTF. The CDR3, as DNA: TGTGCCAGTAGTGTTTTGGTAGGACAGGGTCTCTATGGCTACACCTTC.

The rearrangement links TRBV19 to TRBJ2-1, with 8 bases matching TRBD1. The V gene end was trimmed by 7 bases and the J gene end by 6 bases; junction bases not matched to a gene: 2. Germline V gene lookup returns CDR1 LNHDA and CDR2 SQIVND (reference sequence). The CDR3 consists of 12 residues. CDR3: CASNRGANEQFF. As DNA, the CDR3 is TGTGCCAGTAACAGGGGGGCCAATGAGCAGTTCTTC.

V and J are TRBV24-1 and TRBJ1-2; 7 positions agree with TRBD1. Looked up from germline, CDR1 is KGHDR and CDR2 is SFDVKD. J was trimmed by 4 bases and V by 11 bases; bases with no gene match: 12. The CDR3 totals 14 residues. In DNA form, the CDR3 reads TGTGCCAACAAGACAGGGAAGTTGGCCTATGGCTACACCTTC. Translated, it gives CANKTGKLAYGYTF.

The chain uses TRBV6-2 or TRBV6-3 and TRBJ1-1; tentatively, D is TRBD1 (6 bases). The CDR3 loop spans 15 amino acids. Germline CDR1 and CDR2: MNHEY and SVGEGT. V lost 0 bases and J 3 bases, leaving 11 bases between the germline ends. The CDR3 DNA reads TGTGCCAGCAGTTACTCGAGGGGGAGAGACACTGAAGCTTTCTTT. It encodes CASSYSRGRDTEAFF.

This CDR3 is CAPSGDRSNEKLFF. The CDR3 nucleotides read TGTGCCCCTAGCGGGGACAGGTCTAATGAAAAACTGTTTTTT. This chain uses TRBV21-1 with TRBJ1-4. TRBV21-1 is a pseudogene. The CDR3 contains 14 residues.

The chain links TRBV5-4 to TRBJ2-5; 9 nucleotides line up with TRBD2. CDR3 length equals 15 residues. V was clipped by 4 bases and J by 4 bases; unmatched bases: 8. Per germline, CDR1 SGHNT and CDR2 YYREEE (reference sequence). The CDR3 reads CASSRPSREGETQYF. The CDR3 coding sequence is TGTGCCAGCAGCCGTCCCTCGCGGGAGGGAGAGACCCAGTACTTC.

In DNA, the CDR3 is TGTGCCACCAGTGACGTAGGACAGGGCATCGGTGAGCAGTTCTTC. Amino acids: CATSDVGQGIGEQFF. The chain is built from TRBV24-1 and TRBJ2-1; the match to TRBD1 covers 8 bases. Germline-derived CDR1 and CDR2 are KGHDR and SFDVKD. V dropped 4 bases and J dropped 9; count of bases not matched to a gene: 10. This CDR3 is 15 amino acids long.

V and J are TRBV3-1 (or the pseudogene TRBV3-2) and TRBJ2-7; 7 bases are shared with TRBD1. The CDR3 extends over 15 amino acids. Germline-derived CDR1 and CDR2 are LGHDT and YNNKEL (reference sequence). V gave up 5 bases and J gave up 7 bases; unmatched junction bases: 14. This CDR3 reads CASSDRVGIFYEQYF. The CDR3 coding sequence is TGTGCCAGCAGCGACAGGGTCGGAATTTTCTATGAGCAGTACTTC.

The chain uses TRBV6-2 or TRBV6-3 and TRBJ2-2; 9 bases fit TRBD1. The CDR3 has 16 residues. V trimming: 6 bases; J trimming: 2 bases; junction bases outside the gene matches: 7. Germline V gene lookup returns CDR1 MNHEY and CDR2 SVGEGT. The CDR3 region has the DNA TGTGCCAGCAGCCGAGGACAGGGGACCAACACCGGGGAGCTGTTTTTT. This translates into CASSRGQGTNTGELFF.

This rearrangement joins TRBV6-6 to TRBJ2-5; maybe TRBD1 (5 bases). This CDR3 is 14 amino acids long. V lost 2 bases, J lost 4 bases, and 11 bases lay in between. Germline lookup yields CDR1 MNHNY and CDR2 SVGAGI (reference sequence). CDR3: CASSYRAGLETQYF. CDR3 bases: TGTGCCAGCAGTTACCGCGCAGGGCTAGAGACCCAGTACTTC.

In regard to this clone: An end of the junction differs from the germline gene, which may be a read error. This chain joins TRBV4-3 and TRBJ2-5; possibly TRBD2 for D (7 bases). Per the germline V gene, CDR1 is LGHNA and CDR2 is YSLEER. The length of the CDR3 is 17 residues. This CDR3 reads CARSRQDQTTGGETQYF. The CDR3 nucleotides read TGCGCCCGCAGCCGACAGGACCAAACCACGGGGGGAGAGACCCAGTACTTC.